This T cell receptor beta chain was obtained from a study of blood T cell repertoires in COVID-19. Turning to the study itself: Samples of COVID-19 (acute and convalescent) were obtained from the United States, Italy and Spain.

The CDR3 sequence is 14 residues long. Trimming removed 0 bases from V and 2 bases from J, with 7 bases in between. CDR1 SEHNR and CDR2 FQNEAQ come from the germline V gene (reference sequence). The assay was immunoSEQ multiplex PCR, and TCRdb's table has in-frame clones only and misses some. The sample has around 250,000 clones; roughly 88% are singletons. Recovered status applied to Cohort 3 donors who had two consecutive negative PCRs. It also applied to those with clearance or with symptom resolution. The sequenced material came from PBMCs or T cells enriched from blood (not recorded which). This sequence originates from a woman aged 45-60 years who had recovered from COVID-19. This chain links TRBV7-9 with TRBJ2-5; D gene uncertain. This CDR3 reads CASSLAQEQETQYF. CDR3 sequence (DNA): TGTGCCAGCAGCTTAGCTCAGGAACAAGAGACCCAGTACTTC.